These 14 T cell receptor beta chains came from one sample sequenced in a study of blood T cell repertoires in COVID-19 (TCRdb year 2020). The method was the immunoSEQ multiplex PCR assay. TCRdb's version of the immuneACCESS table is confined to in-frame rearrangements and falls short of the full clone set. An unresolved V gene accounts for under half of the shortfall where checked; the remainder is of unknown origin. This sample gives more than 250,000 clones in total; about nine tenths of them show up just once. The leading ten clones occupy 1% of the sample. Input material: peripheral blood. These receptors came from a man aged 45-65 years with active or convalescent COVID-19.

As for this clone: The sample contains more than one DNA sequence encoding this CDR3. The V and J genes are TRBV19 and TRBJ2-1; 7 bases agree with TRBD1. The CDR3 length is 14 residues. After removal of 3 bases from V and 2 bases from J, the junction contained 1 base not matched to a gene. Germline V gene data show CDR1 as LNHDA and CDR2 as SQIVND (reference sequence). Written as DNA, the CDR3 is TGTGCCAGTAGTATCGACAGGGCCTACAATGAGCAGTTCTTC. Translating gives CASSIDRAYNEQFF.

The chain is built from TRBV9 and TRBJ2-4, with 9 bases fitting TRBD2. This CDR3 contains 18 residues. CDR1 is SGDLS, CDR2 YYNGEE, per germline. Trimming removed 3 bases from V and 3 bases from J; junction bases left unmatched: 13. CDR3 coding DNA: TGTGCCAGCAGCGCCTCTGGGGTGGTAGCGGGAGTCAAAAACATTCAGTACTTC. Protein: CASSASGVVAGVKNIQYF.

This sequence joins TRBV6-6 and TRBJ2-7; 7 bases agree with TRBD1. The CDR3 covers 14 residues. Trimming cost V 2 bases and J 2 bases; bases outside gene matches: 3. CDR1 and CDR2 (germline): MNHNY, SVGAGI (reference sequence). The CDR3: CASSYGQGAYEQYF. The CDR3 region has the DNA TGTGCCAGCAGTTACGGGCAGGGGGCCTACGAGCAGTACTTC.

The chain links TRBV6-5 to TRBJ2-5, with D possibly matching TRBD1 (6 bases). CDR3 size: 16 residues. The germline V and J ends were trimmed by 2 bases and 1 base, with 14 bases remaining between them. Germline V lookup: CDR1 MNHEY, CDR2 SVGAGI. CDR3 DNA: TGTGCCAGCAGTTACGGGCAACAGGGCCTCCAAGAGACCCAGTACTTC. Translation gives CASSYGQQGLQETQYF.

The chain recombines TRBV7-8 with TRBJ1-6; D possibly corresponds to TRBD1 (6 bases). Per germline, CDR1 SGHVS and CDR2 FQNEAQ. Deletions cut 5 bases from V and 9 bases from J, with 17 bases between. The CDR3 has 15 amino acids. The CDR3 is CASSPYTGNPSPLHF. The CDR3 nucleotides read TGTGCCAGCAGCCCCTACACAGGGAACCCTTCACCCCTCCACTTT.

The chain is built from TRBV2 and TRBJ1-6; D uncertain. CDR1 and CDR2 (germline): SNHLY, FYNNEI. V gave up 5 bases and J gave up 3 bases, with 17 bases separating them. This CDR3 spans 17 amino acids. In DNA, the CDR3 is TGTGCCAGCAGTTCACAGAAGGCCGTCGACTATAATTCACCCCTCCACTTT. Amino acid sequence: CASSSQKAVDYNSPLHF.

The CDR3 nucleotides are TGTGCCAGCAGCGCTATATTCACTAGCACAGATACGCAGTATTTT. It specifies CASSAIFTSTDTQYF. This rearrangement joins TRBV6-2 or TRBV6-3 to TRBJ2-3; D remains ambiguous. CDR3 length: 15 amino acids. CDR1 and CDR2 from the germline V gene are MNHEY and SVGEGT. The V gene lost 6 bases and the J gene lost 0 bases, with 13 bases spanning the gap.

The chain employs TRBV5-5 and TRBJ1-2; D is unclear. Trimming removed 2 bases from V and 8 bases from J, with 10 bases in between. The CDR3 covers 12 residues. Germline lookup yields CDR1 SGHKS and CDR2 YYEKEE (reference sequence). CDR3 region: CASSLSEEGYTF. CDR3 in DNA: TGTGCCAGCAGCTTAAGCGAAGAGGGCTACACCTTC. Combining the CDR3 with reference TRBV5-5 and TRBJ1-2 gives the whole variable domain DAGVTQSPTHLIKTRGQQVTLRCSPISGHKSVSWYQQVLGQGPQFIFQYYEKEERGRGNFPDRFSARQFPNYSSELNVNALLLGDSALYLCASSLSEEGYTFGSGTRLTVV.

The CDR3 loop reads CASSPQGRGQPQHF. The CDR3, as DNA: TGTGCCAGCAGCCCACAGGGCCGGGGTCAGCCCCAGCATTTT. V usage is TRBV28 and J usage is TRBJ1-5; possible D gene TRBD1, 6 bases. Germline CDR1 is MDHEN and CDR2 is SYDVKM. V lost 6 bases, J lost 6 bases, and 15 bases lay in between. The CDR3 has 14 residues.

This clone was counted once. The rearrangement links TRBV11-3 to TRBJ2-1; TRBD1 aligns across 9 bases. V gave up 6 bases and J gave up 4 bases; unmatched junction bases: 10. Germline CDR1 is SGHNT and CDR2 is YENEEA. This CDR3 region has 16 residues. This chain's CDR3 is CASSQAVGQGYNEQFF. Here the CDR3 DNA reads TGTGCCAGCAGTCAAGCCGTGGGACAGGGTTACAATGAGCAGTTCTTC.

The chain employs TRBV6-6 and TRBJ2-3, with D possibly being TRBD2 (6 bases). V was clipped by 0 bases and J by 0 bases, with 7 bases between them. This CDR3 contains 15 residues. The germline V gene encodes CDR1 MNHNY and CDR2 SVGAGI (reference sequence). CDR3 DNA: TGTGCCAGCAGTTACTCTAGCGGTAGCACAGATACGCAGTATTTT. It codes for CASSYSSGSTDTQYF.

V usage is TRBV27 and J usage is TRBJ2-1; TRBD1 matches at 9 bases. The CDR3 contains 14 residues. Germline V gives CDR1 MNHEY, CDR2 SMNVEV (reference sequence). Trimming at V came to 6 bases and at J to 9 bases, leaving 9 bases not matched to a gene. CDR3 DNA sequence: TGTGCCAGCAGCCCCCGGACAGGGGTAAGTGAGCAGTTCTTC. Protein: CASSPRTGVSEQFF.

V and J are TRBV5-1 and TRBJ2-6; perhaps TRBD1 as D (6 bases). Germline V gives CDR1 SGHRS, CDR2 YFSETQ. The CDR3 consists of 14 residues. V shed 6 bases and J shed 1 base, with 8 bases lying between them. CDR3 amino acids: CASTTGSGANVLTF. The CDR3 DNA reads TGCGCCAGCACCACAGGGTCTGGGGCCAACGTCCTGACTTTC. Supplemented by reference TRBV5-1 and TRBJ2-6, the full variable domain reads KAGVTQTPRYLIKTRGQQVTLSCSPISGHRSVSWYQQTPGQGLQFLFEYFSETQRNKGNFPGRFSGRQFSNSRSEMNVSTLELGDSALYLCASTTGSGANVLTFGAGSRLTVL.

In its sample, this clone was seen once. The J gene is TRBJ1-1, the V gene TRBV2, with D possibly matching TRBD1 (5 bases). V was trimmed by 6 bases and J by 5 bases, leaving 16 bases between them. CDR3 size: 14 residues. The germline CDR1 and CDR2 sequences are SNHLY and FYNNEI. CDR3 bases: TGTGCCAGCAGCGGGAGGGGCACAGAGACTGAAGCTTTCTTT. Translating it yields CASSGRGTETEAFF.